Many counts were recorded for the clone carrying this T cell receptor beta chain. Regions amplified from RNA transcripts were the TCR beta CDR3 regions. When the TCR CDR3 underwent first-round RT-PCR, the HTBI primer set was used. MiXCR, run by TCRdb on the multiplex PCR reads, gives a single entry per CDR3 protein. The data hold around 340,000 distinct CDR3 sequences, with about 15% observed a single time. This sample was taken from a study of T cells in Graves' hyperthyroidism and ophthalmopathy. Trimming removed 2 bases at V and 2 bases at J, with 10 bases between. CDR1 and CDR2 (germline): DFQATT, SNEGSKA (reference sequence). The CDR3 is 14 amino acids.

Sequenced sample: blood. This TCR came from a woman in her thirties with Graves' hyperthyroidism that later progressed to Graves' ophthalmopathy. The J gene is TRBJ2-1, the V gene TRBV20-1; the D is unclear. DNA of the CDR3: TGCAGTGCTAGATCGCCTTCGGCCTACAATGAGCAGTTCTTC. Translation gives CSARSPSAYNEQFF.